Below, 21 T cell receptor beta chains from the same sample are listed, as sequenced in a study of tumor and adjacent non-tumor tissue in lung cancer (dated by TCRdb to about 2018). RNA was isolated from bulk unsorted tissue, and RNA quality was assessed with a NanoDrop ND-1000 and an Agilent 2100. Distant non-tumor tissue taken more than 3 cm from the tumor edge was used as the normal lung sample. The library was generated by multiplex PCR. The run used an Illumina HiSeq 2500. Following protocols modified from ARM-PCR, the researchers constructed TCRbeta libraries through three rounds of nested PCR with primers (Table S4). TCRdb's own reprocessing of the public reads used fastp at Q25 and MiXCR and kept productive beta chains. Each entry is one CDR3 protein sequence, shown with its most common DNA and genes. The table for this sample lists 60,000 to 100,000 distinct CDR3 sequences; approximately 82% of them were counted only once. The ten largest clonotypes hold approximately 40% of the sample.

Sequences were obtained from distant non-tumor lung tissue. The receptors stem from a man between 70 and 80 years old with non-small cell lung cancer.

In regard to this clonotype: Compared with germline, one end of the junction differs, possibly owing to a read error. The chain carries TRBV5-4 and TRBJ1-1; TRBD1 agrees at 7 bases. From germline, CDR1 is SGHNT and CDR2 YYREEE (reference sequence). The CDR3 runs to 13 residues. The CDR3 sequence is CASNSGQNNEAFF. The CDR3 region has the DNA TGTGCCAGCAATTCGGGACAGAACAATGAAGCTTTCTTT.

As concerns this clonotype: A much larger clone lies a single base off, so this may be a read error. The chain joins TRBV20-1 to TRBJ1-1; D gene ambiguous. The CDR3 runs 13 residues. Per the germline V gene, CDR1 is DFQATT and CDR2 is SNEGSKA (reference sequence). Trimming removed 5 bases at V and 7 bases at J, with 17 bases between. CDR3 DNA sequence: TGCAGTGCTCAGTCGAAAGGCGGCAATGAAGCTTTCTTT. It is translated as CSAQSKGGNEAFF.

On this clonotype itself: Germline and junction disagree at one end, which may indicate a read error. The CDR3 DNA reads as TGTACCAGCAGCTTAACAGCGGTTACGCACTATTTT. Translating it yields CTSSLTAVTHYF. The genes are TRBV11-3 and TRBJ2-3; possible D gene TRBD2, 5 bases. The length of the CDR3 is 12 residues. Germline V gene sequence: CDR1 SGHNT, CDR2 YENEEA.

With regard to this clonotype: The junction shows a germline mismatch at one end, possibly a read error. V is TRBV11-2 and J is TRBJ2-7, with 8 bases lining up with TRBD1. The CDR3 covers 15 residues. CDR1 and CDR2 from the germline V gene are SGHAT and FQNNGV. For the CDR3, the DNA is TGTGCCATCATCTTAGATCAGGGGGCCCCCTACGAGCACTACTTC. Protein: CAIILDQGAPYEHYF.

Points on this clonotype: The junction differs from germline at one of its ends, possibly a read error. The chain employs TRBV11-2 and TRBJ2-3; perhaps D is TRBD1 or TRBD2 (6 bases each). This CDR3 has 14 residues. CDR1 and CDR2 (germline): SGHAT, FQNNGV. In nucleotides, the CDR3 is TGTGCCAGCAGCTTAGATCGGGGGCCGGATACACAGTTTTTT. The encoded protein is CASSLDRGPDTQFF.

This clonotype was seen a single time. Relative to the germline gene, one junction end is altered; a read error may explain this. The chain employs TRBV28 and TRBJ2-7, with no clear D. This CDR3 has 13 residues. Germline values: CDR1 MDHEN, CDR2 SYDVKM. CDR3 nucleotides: TGTACCAGCAGTCCCCCTTTAAGGTACGAGCAGTACTTC. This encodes CTSSPPLRYEQYF.

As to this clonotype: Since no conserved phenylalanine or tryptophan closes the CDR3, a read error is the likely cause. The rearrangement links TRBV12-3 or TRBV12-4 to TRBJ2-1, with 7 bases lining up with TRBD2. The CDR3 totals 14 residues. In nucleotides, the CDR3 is TGTGCCAGCACTGAGAGCGGGACCTATAATGAGCAGTTCATC. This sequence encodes CASTESGTYNEQFI.

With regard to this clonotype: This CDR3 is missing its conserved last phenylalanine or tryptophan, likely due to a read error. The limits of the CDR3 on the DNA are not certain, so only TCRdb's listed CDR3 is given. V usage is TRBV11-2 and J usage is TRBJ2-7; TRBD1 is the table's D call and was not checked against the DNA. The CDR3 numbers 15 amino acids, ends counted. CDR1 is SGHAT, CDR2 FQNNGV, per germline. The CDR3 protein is CASSLDQGGRYELYL.

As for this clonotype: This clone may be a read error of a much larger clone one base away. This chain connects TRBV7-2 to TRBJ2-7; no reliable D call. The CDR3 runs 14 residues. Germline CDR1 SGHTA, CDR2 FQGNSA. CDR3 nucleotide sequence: TGTGCCAGCAGCTACCCGGGCCTAGGGAACGAGAAGTACTTC. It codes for CASSYPGLGNEKYF.

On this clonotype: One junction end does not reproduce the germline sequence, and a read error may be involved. CDR3 region: CASRTLEASGNQEAQYF. The CDR3 bases are TGTGCCAGCAGGACACTCGAGGCTAGCGGTAACCAAGAGGCCCAGTACTTC. The chain links TRBV28 to TRBJ2-5; 7 bases align to TRBD2. CDR3 length: 17 amino acids. In germline, CDR1 is MDHEN, CDR2 SYDVKM.

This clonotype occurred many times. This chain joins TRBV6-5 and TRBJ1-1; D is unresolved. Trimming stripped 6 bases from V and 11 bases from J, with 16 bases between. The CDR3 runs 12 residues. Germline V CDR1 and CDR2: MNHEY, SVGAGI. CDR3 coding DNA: TGTGCCAGCAGCCGCGTCTCCGGGGAGGCTTTCTTT. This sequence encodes CASSRVSGEAFF.

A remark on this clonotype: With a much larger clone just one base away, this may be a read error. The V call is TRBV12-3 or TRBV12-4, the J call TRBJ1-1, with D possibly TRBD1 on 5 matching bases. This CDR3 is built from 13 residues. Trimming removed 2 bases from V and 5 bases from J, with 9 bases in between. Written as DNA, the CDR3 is TGTGCCAGCAGTTTACTGGGGCTGACTGAAGCTTTCTTT. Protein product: CASSLLGLTEAFF.

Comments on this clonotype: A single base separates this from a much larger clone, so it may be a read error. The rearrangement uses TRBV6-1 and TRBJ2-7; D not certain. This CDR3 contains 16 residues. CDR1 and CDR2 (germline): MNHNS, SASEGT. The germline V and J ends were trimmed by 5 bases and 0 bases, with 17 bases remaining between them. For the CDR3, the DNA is TGTGCCAGCAGTAGTAGGACCACTGTAAACTCCTACGAGCAGTACTTC. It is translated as CASSSRTTVNSYEQYF.

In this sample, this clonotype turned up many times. The CDR3 region has the DNA TGTGCCAGCAGCTTAGCGTTGGGGTTGGAGGGCAATGAGCAGTTCTTC. This codes for CASSLALGLEGNEQFF. This chain links TRBV7-3 with TRBJ2-1, with TRBD2 as a possible D gene (6 bases). The CDR3 is 16 amino acids. Per the germline V gene, CDR1 is SGHTA and CDR2 is FQGTGA. The V end lost 2 bases, the J end lost 6 bases, and 17 bases lay between the germline ends.

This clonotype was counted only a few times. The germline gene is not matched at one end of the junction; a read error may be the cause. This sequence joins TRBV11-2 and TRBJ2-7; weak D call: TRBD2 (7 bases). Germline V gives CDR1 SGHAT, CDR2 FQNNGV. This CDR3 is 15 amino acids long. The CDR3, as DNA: TGTGCCAGCACCTTACATCGGGGGGCCCCCTACGAGCAGTACTTC. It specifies CASTLHRGAPYEQYF.

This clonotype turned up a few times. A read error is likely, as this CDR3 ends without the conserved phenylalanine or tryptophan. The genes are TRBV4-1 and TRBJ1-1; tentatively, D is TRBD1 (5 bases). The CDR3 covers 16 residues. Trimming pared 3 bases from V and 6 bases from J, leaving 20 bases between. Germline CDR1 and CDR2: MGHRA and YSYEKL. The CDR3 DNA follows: TGCGCCAGCAGCCAGGCCCTGGGACGGTTGGGCGCTGAAGCTTTCCTT. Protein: CASSQALGRLGAEAFL.

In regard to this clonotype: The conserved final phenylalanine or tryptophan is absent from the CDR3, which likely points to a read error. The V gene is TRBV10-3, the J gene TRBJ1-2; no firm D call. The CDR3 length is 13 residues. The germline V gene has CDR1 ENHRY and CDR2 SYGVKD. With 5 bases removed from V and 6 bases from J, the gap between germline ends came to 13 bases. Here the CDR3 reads CAISTEQSHGYTL. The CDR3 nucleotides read TGTGCCATCAGTACTGAGCAAAGCCATGGCTACACCTTA.

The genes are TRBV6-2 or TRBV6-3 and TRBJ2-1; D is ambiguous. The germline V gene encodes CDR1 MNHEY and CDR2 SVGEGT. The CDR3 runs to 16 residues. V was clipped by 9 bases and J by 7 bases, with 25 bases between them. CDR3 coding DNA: TGTGCCAGTAGTACAAAAGCTGGGAATTCGTGGAATGAGCAGTTCTTC. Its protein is CASSTKAGNSWNEQFF.

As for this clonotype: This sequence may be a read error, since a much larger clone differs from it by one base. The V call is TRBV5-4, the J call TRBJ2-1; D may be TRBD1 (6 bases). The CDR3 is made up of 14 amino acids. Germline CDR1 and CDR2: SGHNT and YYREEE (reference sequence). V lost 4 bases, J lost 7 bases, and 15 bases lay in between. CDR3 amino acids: CASSARTVANEQFF. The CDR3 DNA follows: TGTGCCAGCAGCGCGAGGACAGTTGCAAATGAGCAGTTCTTC.

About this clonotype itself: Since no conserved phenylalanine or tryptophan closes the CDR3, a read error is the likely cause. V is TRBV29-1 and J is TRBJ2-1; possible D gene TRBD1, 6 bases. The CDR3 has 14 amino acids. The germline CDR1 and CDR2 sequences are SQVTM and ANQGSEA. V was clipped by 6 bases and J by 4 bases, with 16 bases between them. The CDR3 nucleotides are TGCAGCGTCCCCGGGACAAGGGGATACAATGAGCAGTTCTTA. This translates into CSVPGTRGYNEQFL.

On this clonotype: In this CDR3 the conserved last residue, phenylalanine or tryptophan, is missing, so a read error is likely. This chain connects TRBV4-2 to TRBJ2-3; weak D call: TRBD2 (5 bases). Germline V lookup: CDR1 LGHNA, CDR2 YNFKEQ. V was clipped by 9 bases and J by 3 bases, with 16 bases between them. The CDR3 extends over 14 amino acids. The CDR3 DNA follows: TGTGCCAGTTCGAGAGGGAGTGTGACAGATACGCAGTATTCT. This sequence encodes CASSRGSVTDTQYS.